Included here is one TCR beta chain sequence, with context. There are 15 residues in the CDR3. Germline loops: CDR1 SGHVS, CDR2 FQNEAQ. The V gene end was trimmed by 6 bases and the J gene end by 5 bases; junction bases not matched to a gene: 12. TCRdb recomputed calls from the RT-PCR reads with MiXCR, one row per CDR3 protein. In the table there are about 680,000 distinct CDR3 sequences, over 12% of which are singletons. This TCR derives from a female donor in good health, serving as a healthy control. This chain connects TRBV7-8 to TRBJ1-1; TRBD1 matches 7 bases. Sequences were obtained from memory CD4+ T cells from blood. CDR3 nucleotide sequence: TGTGCCAGCAGGCCCCCCAGGGGGTCGGGAACTGAAGCTTTCTTT. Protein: CASRPPRGSGTEAFF.